This T cell receptor (beta chain) was sequenced for a study of regulatory T cells in long-lasting Graves disease. Investigators prepared the TCR beta libraries by applying iRepertoire HTBI primers and Arm-PCR of CDR3 regions. One entry per CDR3 protein, called by TCRdb with MiXCR from the multiplex PCR reads. The data show under 500,000 distinct CDR3 sequences, with 20% seen just once and 6.5% to 10% held by the top ten. This clonotype was found many times. The time point here: persistent/refractory GD, antithyroid drugs over 5 years with positive TRAb. There was RNA extracted from PBMCs, and the TCR library was made from it. The TCR comes from a female donor with Graves disease. Material: peripheral blood mononuclear cells (PBMCs), obtained when the disease was refractory, from a patient treated with antithyroid drugs.

CDR3 region: CSVVLAHSLYEQYF. The CDR3 nucleotides are TGCAGCGTTGTTTTAGCGCACAGTCTCTACGAGCAGTACTTC. The V gene is TRBV29-1, the J gene TRBJ2-7, with D possibly matching TRBD2 (5 bases). CDR3 length: 14 amino acids. Trimming pared 4 bases from V and 3 bases from J, leaving 16 bases between. Germline loops: CDR1 SQVTM, CDR2 ANQGSEA.